The present entry profiles one T cell receptor beta chain with its context. Profiling relied on immunoSEQ multiplex PCR, and the TCRdb table lists in-frame clones only, not all of them. The table lists more than 90,000 clones, roughly 90% of them singletons, with roughly 15% in the top ten. The record originates from a study of T cell responses to AZD1222 COVID-19 vaccine. V was pared by 0 bases and J by 1 base, with 19 bases between. The CDR3 spans 18 residues. Looked up from germline, CDR1 is LGHDT and CDR2 is YNNKEL (reference sequence). Here the sequenced sample was peripheral blood, taken 28 days after the second AZD1222 dose. This clonotype was obtained from an adult who received the AZD1222 COVID-19 vaccine. This rearrangement joins TRBV3-1 (or the pseudogene TRBV3-2) to TRBJ2-7; D uncertain. This CDR3 reads CASSQDPHFGERSYEQYF. The CDR3 DNA sequence: TGTGCCAGCAGCCAAGACCCCCATTTTGGCGAGAGGTCCTACGAGCAGTACTTC.